This T cell receptor beta chain was recovered during a study of blood T cell repertoires in COVID-19. The germline V gene has CDR1 KGHSH and CDR2 LQKENI. V was shortened by 6 bases and J by 2 bases, with 11 bases between the two germline ends. The CDR3 totals 13 residues. The protocol was immunoSEQ multiplex PCR, while the TCRdb copy is restricted to in-frame clones and leaves out a portion. The repertoire includes approximately 94,000 clones, around 88% of them detected once, and roughly 4.6% sits in the top ten. The TCR originated in a human donor in a cohort sampled during active COVID-19. Sequenced material: peripheral blood. The chain recombines TRBV18 with TRBJ2-7; D possibly corresponds to TRBD2 (6 bases). The CDR3 here is CASSRDRTYEQYF. The CDR3 nucleotides are TGTGCCAGCTCGCGGGACCGTACCTACGAGCAGTACTTC.